The 3 T cell receptor beta chains below all came from one sample that was sequenced in a study of beta chain features in type 1 diabetes. Points from the study as a whole: People with Type 1 diabetes carried modestly yet significantly shorter TCRB CDR3s in all four CD4+ subsets.

All of the isolated RNA was reverse transcribed, so expressed TCRB transcripts were sequenced. Measured with immunoSEQ multiplex PCR; TCRdb has only the in-frame clones, and not every one. The sample carries nearly 350,000 clones, about a tenth recorded once. These receptors are not linked to any known antigen. The sequencing sample was made of central memory CD4+ T cells from blood. The receptors stem from a man aged 25 to 40 with type 1 diabetes.

This clone has a handful of counts. The genes are TRBV2 and TRBJ2-3, with 11 positions matching TRBD2. The CDR3 is 16 amino acids. Germline V gives CDR1 SNHLY, CDR2 FYNNEI. With V trimmed by 6 bases and J by 1 base, 6 bases remained unmatched. DNA of the CDR3: TGTGCCAGCAGGAAATCACTAGCGGGGGGCACAGATACGCAGTATTTT. Amino acids: CASRKSLAGGTDTQYF.

This chain joins TRBV5-1 and TRBJ1-3, with D perhaps TRBD1 (5 bases). This CDR3 contains 15 residues. Germline loops: CDR1 SGHRS, CDR2 YFSETQ. Trimming left V 7 bases short and J 2 bases short, with 16 bases between. The CDR3 bases are TGCGCCAGCCGCCGTGGGGGAAATGCTGGAAACACCATATATTTT. It is translated as CASRRGGNAGNTIYF.

The sample holds a few counts of this clone. V and J are TRBV5-4 and TRBJ2-3; 7 positions agree with TRBD2. Germline CDR1 is SGHNT and CDR2 is YYREEE (reference sequence). Trimming removed 4 bases from V and 4 bases from J; junction bases left unmatched: 9. There are 15 residues in the CDR3. The CDR3 DNA reads TGTGCCAGCAGCCGCACTAGCGACTACGCAGATACGCAGTATTTT. Protein: CASSRTSDYADTQYF.